This T cell receptor beta chain was retrieved from a study of identical twins. Germline V gives CDR1 MDHEN, CDR2 SYDVKM. The J segment lost 7 bases and the V segment lost 6 bases, leaving 6 bases of the junction unmatched. The CDR3 runs to 15 residues. TCRdb re-called the 5' RACE reads through MiXCR, storing one row per CDR3 protein. This table has a few hundred thousand distinct CDR3 sequences, under 20% appearing once. Sequences were obtained from naive T cells sorted from blood. The V gene is TRBV28, the J gene TRBJ1-6, with 10 nucleotides matching TRBD1. The sequence derives from a man aged 45-65 years in good health. In nucleotides, the CDR3 is TGTGCCAGCAGAGCGGGACAGGGGCGGAATTCACCCCTCCACTTT. Its protein product is CASRAGQGRNSPLHF.